Shown below are 32 T cell receptor beta chains from a single sample sequenced in a study of T cells in Graves' hyperthyroidism and ophthalmopathy. Using RNA transcripts as the source, TCR beta CDR3 regions were amplified. Using the HTBI primer set, a first-round RT-PCR was run on the TCR CDR3. Using its own MiXCR run on the multiplex PCR reads, TCRdb lists one record per CDR3 protein. Of more than 550,000 distinct CDR3 sequences detected, over 40% appear once; the ten largest clones hold less than 9.5%. Sample: peripheral blood or thyroid tissue (not recorded which). The receptor source for this set is an adult man with Graves' disease, either hyperthyroidism or ophthalmopathy (not recorded which).

This clonotype was found a few times. The chain carries TRBV7-2 and TRBJ1-6; TRBD1 matches 7 bases. Germline-derived CDR1 and CDR2 are SGHTA and FQGNSA. The CDR3 length is 16 residues. V lost 5 bases to trimming and J lost 6 bases; unmatched junction nucleotides: 10. The DNA for the CDR3 is TGTGCCAGCAGCCAAGATCAGGCAGGGGGTAATTCACCCCTCCACTTT. This translates into CASSQDQAGGNSPLHF.

The V call is TRBV29-1, the J call TRBJ2-7; 8 nucleotides line up with TRBD2. V lost 3 bases and J lost 7; bases outside the gene matches: 20. Germline V gives CDR1 SQVTM, CDR2 ANQGSEA. CDR3 size: 17 residues. CDR3 loop: CSVDNGQASGGTGEQYF. The CDR3 coding sequence is TGCAGCGTTGATAACGGGCAGGCGAGCGGGGGCACTGGAGAGCAGTACTTC.

Remarks on this clonotype: An end of the junction does not agree with germline; a read error may underlie this. The genes are TRBV15 and TRBJ2-5, with D uncertain. CDR1 and CDR2 (germline): LNHNV, YYDKDF (reference sequence). The CDR3 covers 9 residues. The CDR3 bases are TGTGCCACCAGCAGAGCCCAAGACTTC. It yields the protein CATSRAQDF.

As concerns this clonotype: Possible read error: a much larger clone is one base away. The chain is built from TRBV7-9 and TRBJ1-2; the match to TRBD1 covers 7 bases. This CDR3 region has 14 residues. Per the germline V gene, CDR1 is SEHNR and CDR2 is FQNEAQ (reference sequence). Trimming removed 4 bases from V and 1 base from J; junction bases left unmatched: 3. Here the CDR3 DNA reads TGTGCCAGCAGCTCGGGACAGCATAACTATGGCTACACCTTC. This translates into CASSSGQHNYGYTF.

This chain connects TRBV12-3 or TRBV12-4 to TRBJ1-3; tentatively, D is TRBD1 (6 bases). Trimming removed 6 bases at V and 3 bases at J, with 15 bases between. There are 15 residues in the CDR3. CDR3 sequence reads: CASSRTRGGGNTIYF. The CDR3 DNA follows: TGTGCCAGCAGCCGGACCAGGGGTGGTGGAAACACCATATATTTT.

The chain joins TRBV15 to TRBJ1-4; D not certain. The CDR3 extends over 13 amino acids. Germline lookup yields CDR1 LNHNV and CDR2 YYDKDF (reference sequence). V was shortened by 8 bases and J by 7 bases, with 14 bases between the two germline ends. CDR3 sequence (DNA): TGTGCCACCCTCACACGGACGGGTGAAAAACTGTTTTTT. It yields the protein CATLTRTGEKLFF.

This rearrangement joins TRBV29-1 to TRBJ2-5, with a tentative D call TRBD1 (7 bases). The CDR3 totals 12 residues. The ends were cut back, 7 bases at V and 4 bases at J, with 13 bases in the middle. Per the germline V gene, CDR1 is SQVTM and CDR2 is ANQGSEA. The CDR3 DNA follows: TGCAGCGGGGGGGCAGGGGGAGAGACCCAGTACTTC. It yields the protein CSGGAGGETQYF.

J is TRBJ1-5 and V is TRBV2, with TRBD1 identical over 8 bases. Germline V gene data show CDR1 as SNHLY and CDR2 as FYNNEI. The junction had 8 bases not matched to a gene; V was cut back by 3 bases and J by 1 base. There are 17 residues in the CDR3. DNA for the CDR3: TGTGCCAGCAGTGAGGGGTGGACAGGGACAAGCAATCAGCCCCAGCATTTT. Translation gives CASSEGWTGTSNQPQHF. The full variable domain, with the rest looked up from reference TRBV2 and TRBJ1-5, is EPEVTQTPSHQVTQMGQEVILRCVPISNHLYFYWYRQILGQKVEFLVSFYNNEISEKSEIFDDQFSVERPDGSNFTLKIRSTKLEDSAMYFCASSEGWTGTSNQPQHFGDGTRLSIL.

V and J are TRBV10-3 and TRBJ1-2; weak D call: TRBD1 (6 bases). Trimming left V 2 bases short and J 6 bases short, with 16 bases between. The V gene's germline CDR1 is ENHRY and CDR2 SYGVKD. CDR3 size: 15 residues. In nucleotides, the CDR3 is TGTGCCATCAGTGAGGGCAGGGGCAGGGCTGATGGCTACACCTTC. This sequence encodes CAISEGRGRADGYTF.

To note about this clonotype: Possible read error: a much larger clone is one base away. The V call is TRBV19, the J call TRBJ1-2; no firm D call. Germline values: CDR1 LNHDA, CDR2 SQIVND (reference sequence). This CDR3 contains 13 residues. Trimming took 8 bases from V and 2 from J, leaving 12 bases between them. CDR3 region: CASGTAGNYGYTF. CDR3 DNA: TGTGCCAGTGGAACGGCGGGGAACTATGGCTACACCTTC.

Turning to this clonotype: A clone one base away is much larger, so this may be a read error. The CDR3 is CASRARGAGAYTF. Here the CDR3 DNA reads TGTGCCAGCAGGGCGCGGGGTGCGGGTGCCTACACCTTC. V is TRBV7-6 and J is TRBJ1-2, with unresolved D. The CDR3 is made up of 13 amino acids. V dropped 6 bases and J dropped 10 bases, with 18 bases sitting between them. CDR1 and CDR2 from the germline V gene are SGHVS and FNYEAQ.

This clonotype was seen a few times. The rearrangement uses TRBV6-1 and TRBJ1-6, with a weak D call TRBD1 (5 bases). CDR1 and CDR2 from the germline V gene are MNHNS and SASEGT. Trimming took 5 bases from V and 8 from J, leaving 16 bases between them. This CDR3 is built from 15 residues. The CDR3 reads CASSPSGGMDSPLHF. The CDR3 DNA is TGTGCCAGCAGTCCGAGCGGGGGAATGGATTCACCCCTCCACTTT.

This rearrangement joins TRBV24-1 to TRBJ2-7; D is undetermined. The V and J ends lost 4 bases and 4 bases respectively, with 7 bases between them. The CDR3 totals 12 residues. Germline CDR1 is KGHDR and CDR2 is SFDVKD. The CDR3 sequence: CATSDSHYEQYF. CDR3 bases: TGTGCCACCAGTGACAGCCATTACGAGCAGTACTTC.

In the case of this clonotype: This could be a read error, since a much larger clone is one nucleotide away. The V gene is TRBV7-2, the J gene TRBJ2-7; D is perhaps TRBD1 (6 bases). Trimming pared 8 bases from V and 1 base from J, leaving 15 bases between. There are 14 residues in the CDR3. Germline V gene sequence: CDR1 SGHTA, CDR2 FQGNSA. The CDR3 loop reads CASGHGTYSYEQYF. The CDR3 DNA follows: TGTGCCAGCGGCCACGGGACATATTCCTACGAGCAGTACTTC.

Concerning this clonotype itself: It is likely a read error, because the conserved phenylalanine at the end of the CDR3 is missing. The DNA is omitted, as the CDR3 cannot be located on it reliably, and the CDR3 follows TCRdb's listing. V gene TRBV19 combines with J gene TRBJ2-6. A total of 9 residues make up the CDR3, ends included. The germline V gene encodes CDR1 LNHDA and CDR2 SQIVND (reference sequence). The CDR3 is CASRTVANT.

In its sample, this clonotype was seen a few times. The chain has TRBV7-8 and TRBJ2-2; 7 positions match TRBD1. This CDR3 region has 15 residues. V shed 4 bases and J 4 bases; nucleotides not matched to a gene: 6. In germline, CDR1 is SGHVS, CDR2 FQNEAQ. CDR3 region: CASSSVQGPTGELFF. CDR3 bases: TGTGCCAGCAGCTCAGTACAGGGGCCCACCGGGGAGCTGTTTTTT.

There are many counts of this clonotype. The chain is built from TRBV7-9 and TRBJ2-5, with D unclear. The germline gives CDR1 SEHNR, CDR2 FQNEAQ (reference sequence). This CDR3 contains 13 residues. Deletions cut 1 base from V and 8 bases from J, with 11 bases between. DNA for the CDR3: TGTGCCAGCAGCTTAGGGACGGTTAATACCCAGTACTTC. Its translation: CASSLGTVNTQYF.

The J gene is TRBJ2-2, the V gene TRBV19, with 11 bases that match TRBD1. This CDR3 is 14 amino acids long. V lost 9 bases and J lost 3; bases outside the gene matches: 3. Looked up from germline, CDR1 is LNHDA and CDR2 is SQIVND (reference sequence). The DNA for the CDR3 is TGTGCCAGCGGACAGGGGGCCGACACCGGGGAGCTGTTTTTT. Amino acid sequence: CASGQGADTGELFF.

This clonotype has a count of ten or more. The chain uses TRBV2 and TRBJ1-6; 8 bases are shared with TRBD1. Trimming took 5 bases from V and 6 from J; bases not matched to a gene: 3. This CDR3 region has 14 residues. Germline V CDR1 and CDR2: SNHLY, FYNNEI. CDR3 sequence reads: CASSTGQGNSPLHF. As DNA, the CDR3 is TGTGCCAGCAGTACTGGACAGGGTAATTCACCCCTCCACTTT.

The chain joins TRBV7-9 to TRBJ2-7, with 9 bases that match TRBD1. The CDR3 consists of 15 residues. The V gene end was trimmed by 1 base and the J gene end by 3 bases; junction bases not matched to a gene: 4. CDR1 is SEHNR and CDR2 is FQNEAQ in the germline V gene (reference sequence). The CDR3 loop reads CASSLESTGGYEQYF. The CDR3 DNA reads as TGTGCCAGCAGCTTAGAATCGACAGGGGGCTACGAGCAGTACTTC.

In this sample, this clonotype turned up many times. The V gene is TRBV24-1, the J gene TRBJ2-5, with TRBD1 identical over 10 bases. CDR3 size: 15 residues. Trimming removed 5 bases from V and 5 bases from J; junction bases left unmatched: 7. Germline CDR1 KGHDR, CDR2 SFDVKD. CDR3 amino acids: CATSVGTGDGETQYF. Here the CDR3 DNA reads TGTGCCACCAGTGTTGGGACAGGGGATGGGGAGACCCAGTACTTC.

This chain links TRBV29-1 with TRBJ1-2; 8 bases fit TRBD1. Germline loops: CDR1 SQVTM, CDR2 ANQGSEA. The CDR3 runs to 11 residues. With 8 bases clipped from V and 8 bases from J, the junction kept 7 bases outside the gene matches. The CDR3, as DNA: TGCAGCACCCAGACAGGGGAAGGCTACACCTTC. As protein: CSTQTGEGYTF.

This clonotype was observed a few times. The CDR3 spells CASSHRATAFF. CDR3 nucleotides: TGTGCCAGCAGTCACCGGGCCACGGCTTTCTTT. The chain has TRBV12-3 or TRBV12-4 and TRBJ1-1; no clear D. The CDR3 runs 11 residues. V lost 5 bases and J 11 bases, leaving 12 bases between the germline ends.

This clonotype was counted a few times. The chain carries TRBV12-3 or TRBV12-4 and TRBJ1-5; 8 bases are a match to TRBD1. The junction had 17 bases not matched to a gene; V was cut back by 5 bases and J by 2 bases. The CDR3 covers 19 residues. CDR3 loop: CASSRSRTGRAGGNQPQHF. Here the CDR3 DNA reads TGTGCCAGCAGTCGCTCCCGGACAGGGCGAGCTGGGGGCAATCAGCCCCAGCATTTT.

This clonotype was seen more than once but under ten times. The chain carries TRBV6-5 and TRBJ1-5; 9 positions match TRBD1. CDR1 is MNHEY, CDR2 SVGAGI, per germline. Losses at the gene ends were 6 bases for V and 9 bases for J; bases not matched to a gene: 9. The CDR3 length is 14 residues. The CDR3 DNA reads TGTGCCAGCAGCTTAGGGACAGGGCTATGGCCCCAGCATTTT. It specifies CASSLGTGLWPQHF.

The chain couples TRBV7-3 to TRBJ2-5; D possibly matches TRBD1 or TRBD2 (5 bases each). The CDR3 extends over 14 amino acids. CDR1 is SGHTA, CDR2 FQGTGA, per germline. Trimming pared 6 bases from V and 5 bases from J, leaving 16 bases between. The CDR3 coding sequence is TGTGCCAGCAGGTTAGAAAACAGGAGGGAGACCCAGTACTTC. It encodes CASRLENRRETQYF.

The chain employs TRBV7-2 and TRBJ1-5, with TRBD1 identical over 7 bases. This CDR3 contains 17 residues. Trimming removed 2 bases from V and 1 base from J; junction bases left unmatched: 8. Germline CDR1 SGHTA, CDR2 FQGNSA. CDR3 amino acids: CASSLSPTGVSNQPQHF. CDR3 DNA: TGTGCCAGCAGCTTAAGCCCTACAGGGGTCAGCAATCAGCCCCAGCATTTT. Drawing the rest from reference TRBV7-2 and TRBJ1-5, the complete variable domain is GAGVSQSPSNKVTEKGKDVELRCDPISGHTALYWYRQSLGQGLEFLIYFQGNSAPDKSGLPSDRFSAERTGGSVSTLTIQRTQQEDSAVYLCASSLSPTGVSNQPQHFGDGTRLSIL.

This clonotype was recorded many times. The V and J genes are TRBV7-2 and TRBJ2-7, with D possibly being TRBD1 or TRBD2 (5 bases each). The V end lost 5 bases, the J end lost 2 bases, and 13 bases lay between the germline ends. This CDR3 comprises 14 residues. Germline loops: CDR1 SGHTA, CDR2 FQGNSA. Written as DNA, the CDR3 is TGTGCCAGCAGCGGTTCAGGGAGCACCTACGAGCAGTACTTC. Protein sequence: CASSGSGSTYEQYF.

This clonotype was seen a few times. The chain couples TRBV7-8 to TRBJ1-6, with D possibly matching TRBD1 (5 bases). V was pared by 5 bases and J by 9 bases, with 17 bases between. There are 15 residues in the CDR3. Germline values: CDR1 SGHVS, CDR2 FQNEAQ. The CDR3 nucleotides are TGTGCCAGCAGCCAAGATGAACATAGGGGTTCACCCCTCCACTTT. Protein: CASSQDEHRGSPLHF.

This clonotype was counted at least ten times. The V and J genes are TRBV2 and TRBJ2-2; D assignment may be TRBD1 or TRBD2 (5 bases each). This CDR3 spans 13 amino acids. The V and J ends lost 8 bases and 5 bases respectively, with 12 bases between them. CDR1 SNHLY and CDR2 FYNNEI come from the germline V gene. The CDR3, as DNA: TGTGCCAGCGGAACGGGACGGACCGGGGAGCTGTTTTTT. As protein: CASGTGRTGELFF.

The chain employs TRBV29-1 and TRBJ1-2; the D is unclear. This CDR3 has 12 amino acids. With 2 bases removed from V and 2 bases from J, the gap between germline ends came to 6 bases. Germline loops: CDR1 SQVTM, CDR2 ANQGSEA. The CDR3 loop is CSVEKANYGYTF. The CDR3 DNA is TGCAGCGTTGAAAAGGCCAACTATGGCTACACCTTC.

This clonotype was detected once. A junction boundary mismatches the germline segment, possibly from a read error. The chain employs TRBV7-9 and TRBJ1-1, with 7 bases that match TRBD1. Germline values: CDR1 SEHNR, CDR2 FQNEAQ (reference sequence). This CDR3 is built from 16 residues. CDR3 residues: CASSRQGGRRNTEAFF. The CDR3 DNA follows: TGTGCCAGCAGCCGACAGGGAGGCAGACGGAACACTGAGGCTTTCTTT.